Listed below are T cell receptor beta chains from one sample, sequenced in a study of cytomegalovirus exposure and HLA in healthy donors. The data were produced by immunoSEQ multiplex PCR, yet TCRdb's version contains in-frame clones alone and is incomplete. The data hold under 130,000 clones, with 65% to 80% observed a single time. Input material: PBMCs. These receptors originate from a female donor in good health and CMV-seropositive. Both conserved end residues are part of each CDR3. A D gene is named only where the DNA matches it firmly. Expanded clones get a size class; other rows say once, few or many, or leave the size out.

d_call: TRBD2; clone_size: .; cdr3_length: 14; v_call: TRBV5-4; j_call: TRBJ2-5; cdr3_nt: TGTGCCAGCAGCTTGGGACTAGCCCAAGAGACCCAGTACTTC; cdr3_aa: CASSLGLAQETQYF
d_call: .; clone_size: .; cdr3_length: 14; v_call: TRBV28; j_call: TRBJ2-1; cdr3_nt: TGTGCCAGCAGGGAAGGGAGCTCCTACAATGAGCAATTCTTC; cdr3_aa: CASREGSSYNEQFF
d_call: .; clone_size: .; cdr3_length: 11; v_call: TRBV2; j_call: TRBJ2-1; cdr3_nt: TGTGCCAGGTCCCAGGGCGATGAGCAGTTCTTC; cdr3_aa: CARSQGDEQFF
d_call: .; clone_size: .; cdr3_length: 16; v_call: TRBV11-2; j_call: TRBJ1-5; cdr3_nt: TGTGCCAGCAAAGCTGGGGGGGCGGCTAGCAATCAGCCCCAGCATTTT; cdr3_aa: CASKAGGAASNQPQHF
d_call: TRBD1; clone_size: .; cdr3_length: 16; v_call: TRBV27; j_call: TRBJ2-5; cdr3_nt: TGTGCCAGCAGTCTCCGACAGGGATCGTCGGGAGAGACCCAGTACTTC; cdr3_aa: CASSLRQGSSGETQYF
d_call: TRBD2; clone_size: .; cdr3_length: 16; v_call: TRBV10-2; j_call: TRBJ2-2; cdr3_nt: TGCGCCAGCAGTGAGTCGGCGGGAGCAAACACCGGGGAGCTGTTTTTT; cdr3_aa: CASSESAGANTGELFF
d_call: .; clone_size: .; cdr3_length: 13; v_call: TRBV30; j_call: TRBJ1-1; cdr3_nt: TGTGCCTGGAGGGACCTCGGGGGAGCTGAAGCTTTCTTT; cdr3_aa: CAWRDLGGAEAFF
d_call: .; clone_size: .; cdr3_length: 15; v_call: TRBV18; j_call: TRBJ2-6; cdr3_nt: TGTGCCAGCTCGCCCAGGGGGGCAGGGGCCAACGTCCTGACTTTC; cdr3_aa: CASSPRGAGANVLTF
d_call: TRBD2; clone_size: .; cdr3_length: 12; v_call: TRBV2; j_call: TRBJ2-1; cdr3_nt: TGTGCCGCCGGGACTAGTCGGTATGAGCAGTTCTTC; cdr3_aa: CAAGTSRYEQFF
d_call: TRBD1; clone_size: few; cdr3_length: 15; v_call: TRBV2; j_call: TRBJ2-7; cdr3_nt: TGTGCCAGCAGCCCCCGGGACAGGGGTTTTTACGAGCAGTACTTC; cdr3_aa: CASSPRDRGFYEQYF
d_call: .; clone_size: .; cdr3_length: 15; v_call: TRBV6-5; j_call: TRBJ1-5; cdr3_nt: TGTGCCAGCAGTTACACAGGACAAACCAATCAGCCCCAGCATTTT; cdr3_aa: CASSYTGQTNQPQHF
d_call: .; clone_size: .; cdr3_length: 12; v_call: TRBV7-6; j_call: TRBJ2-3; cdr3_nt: TGTGCCAGCAGCTCCTCCACAGATACGCAGTATTTT; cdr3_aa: CASSSSTDTQYF